This T cell receptor beta chain was identified in a study of blood T cell repertoires in COVID-19. The overall study: Acute and convalescent COVID-19 samples came from the United States, Italy and Spain. T cells, B-cell-depleted T cells, or PBMCs supplied cDNA or gDNA.

Looked up from germline, CDR1 is LNHDA and CDR2 is SQIVND (reference sequence). J was trimmed by 3 bases and V by 5 bases; bases with no gene match: 6. The CDR3 is 14 residues long. Original handling: Using reference gene primer amplification, nucleated cell counts were estimated. Libraries were prepared by immunoSEQ multiplex PCR; TCRdb keeps only in-frame clonotypes and omits some of them. V and J calls and clone size are given by that table; D and trimming were obtained from the DNA. In the table there are fewer than 35,000 clones, 90% of which are singletons. Sequencing was carried out using peripheral blood. This clonotype was obtained from a man in his 60s with active COVID-19. This chain connects TRBV19 to TRBJ1-2; 7 bases fit TRBD1. In DNA form, the CDR3 reads TGTGCCAGTAGTCTCACAGGGGTGGACTATGGCTACACCTTC. Translated, it gives CASSLTGVDYGYTF.